A single sample gave rise to the 19 T cell receptor beta chains below, sequenced in a study of blood T cell repertoires in COVID-19 (dated by TCRdb to the early 2020s). Library creation used the immunoSEQ multiplex PCR assay. This immuneACCESS table, as held by TCRdb, lists in-frame sequences with V and J called but not all clones. Of the missing ones, under half trace to an unresolved V gene in checked studies; the others have no known cause. This sample has 150,000 to 200,000 clones in its table, and around 80% of those were observed once. Clones ranked in the top ten supply 6% of the sample. Source material: PBMCs or T cells enriched from blood (not recorded which). The receptors were gathered from a man between 40 and 49 years old who had recovered from COVID-19.

There are a few counts of this clone. The chain links TRBV2 to TRBJ2-3, with a tentative D call TRBD1 (6 bases). CDR3 length: 14 residues. Per the germline V gene, CDR1 is SNHLY and CDR2 is FYNNEI. Between the trimmed V and J ends, which lost 3 bases and 3 bases, there was a span of 10 bases. The CDR3 DNA sequence: TGTGCCAGCAGTGAGCAGGGGCAAACAGATACGCAGTATTTT. This codes for CASSEQGQTDTQYF. Combining the CDR3 with reference TRBV2 and TRBJ2-3 gives the whole variable domain EPEVTQTPSHQVTQMGQEVILRCVPISNHLYFYWYRQILGQKVEFLVSFYNNEISEKSEIFDDQFSVERPDGSNFTLKIRSTKLEDSAMYFCASSEQGQTDTQYFGPGTRLTVL.

V usage is TRBV19 and J usage is TRBJ2-7; D remains ambiguous. The CDR3 extends over 12 amino acids. Per the germline V gene, CDR1 is LNHDA and CDR2 is SQIVND (reference sequence). V lost 4 bases, J lost 7 bases, and 11 bases lay in between. DNA for the CDR3: TGTGCCAGTAGTACCCAGTTCGGGGAGCAGTACTTC. Translation gives CASSTQFGEQYF.

CDR3 nucleotide sequence: TGTGCCACCGCCCGGGACAGGGGCTTTAATCAGCCCCAGCATTTT. Translating it yields CATARDRGFNQPQHF. The rearrangement links TRBV6-5 to TRBJ1-5, with 10 bases lining up with TRBD1. Trimming cost V 10 bases and J 4 bases; bases outside gene matches: 10. The CDR3 is 15 residues long. Germline V gives CDR1 MNHEY, CDR2 SVGAGI.

This clone is labeled as medium-sized. The chain has TRBV11-2 and TRBJ1-1, with TRBD1 matching 8 bases. Trimming took 5 bases from V and 6 from J; bases not matched to a gene: 8. The length of the CDR3 is 14 residues. Germline CDR1 SGHAT, CDR2 FQNNGV. In nucleotides, the CDR3 is TGTGCCAGCAGCCCGAGGGGACAGGCCGCTGAAGCTTTCTTT. It codes for CASSPRGQAAEAFF.

The genes are TRBV13 and TRBJ2-4, with D tentatively TRBD2 (5 bases). From germline, CDR1 is PRHDT and CDR2 FYEKMQ (reference sequence). This CDR3 spans 16 amino acids. Trimming cost V 2 bases and J 6 bases, with 17 bases left between them. The chain's CDR3 is CASSLSPRGGGNIQYF. The CDR3 coding sequence is TGTGCCAGCAGCTTATCTCCGCGAGGAGGAGGAAACATTCAGTACTTC.

The chain combines TRBV19 with TRBJ1-5, with D unclear. V was clipped by 3 bases and J by 4 bases, with 10 bases between them. Germline CDR1 reads LNHDA; CDR2 reads SQIVND (reference sequence). The CDR3 contains 14 residues. The CDR3 loop is CASSIRTVNQPQHF. DNA for the CDR3: TGTGCCAGTAGTATCAGGACTGTGAATCAGCCCCAGCATTTT.

This clone occurred once. This chain links TRBV29-1 with TRBJ1-1; TRBD1 agrees at 8 bases. The CDR3 contains 13 residues. J gave up 5 bases and V 6 bases, and 8 bases lay outside the gene matches. Per the germline V gene, CDR1 is SQVTM and CDR2 is ANQGSEA. DNA of the CDR3: TGCAGCGTCGCCGGACAGGGTAGTACTGAAGCTTTCTTT. Residues: CSVAGQGSTEAFF.

The chain couples TRBV7-9 to TRBJ2-7, with 10 bases aligning to TRBD1. This CDR3 contains 16 residues. Germline V CDR1 and CDR2: SEHNR, FQNEAQ (reference sequence). V was pared by 4 bases and J by 2 bases, with 8 bases of the junction left unmatched. The CDR3 region has the DNA TGTGCCAGCAGCTCGGGACAGGGGCCTTTTACCTACGAGCAGTACTTC. Translated, it gives CASSSGQGPFTYEQYF. The complete variable domain, with remaining parts taken from reference TRBV7-9 and TRBJ2-7, reads DTGVSQNPRHKITKRGQNVTFRCDPISEHNRLYWYRQTLGQGPEFLTYFQNEAQLEKSRLLSDRFSAERPKGSFSTLEIQRTEQGDSAMYLCASSSGQGPFTYEQYFGPGTRLTVT.

The chain employs TRBV2 and TRBJ2-7; 7 nucleotides align to TRBD1. The V segment lost 8 bases and the J segment 3 bases; nucleotides outside the gene matches: 4. Germline V gene data show CDR1 as SNHLY and CDR2 as FYNNEI. The CDR3 spans 12 residues. The DNA for the CDR3 is TGTGCCAGCGGACAGGATCTCTACGAGCAGTACTTC. This encodes CASGQDLYEQYF.

The chain joins TRBV7-3 to TRBJ1-2; unclear D gene. Germline CDR1 and CDR2: SGHTA and FQGTGA. Deletions cut 5 bases from V and 2 bases from J, with 12 bases between. The CDR3 is 14 amino acids. This chain's CDR3 is CASSPRTGNYGYTF. The CDR3 DNA reads as TGTGCCAGCAGCCCCCGGACGGGGAACTATGGCTACACCTTC.

The chain links TRBV4-1 to TRBJ2-7; tentatively, D is TRBD2 (7 bases). This CDR3 comprises 15 residues. V was clipped by 7 bases and J by 2 bases, with 18 bases between them. CDR1 MGHRA and CDR2 YSYEKL come from the germline V gene. The CDR3 sequence: CASKEGEGRTYEQYF. The CDR3 DNA sequence: TGCGCCAGCAAAGAGGGGGAGGGACGGACCTACGAGCAGTACTTC.

The chain carries TRBV30 and TRBJ1-3; TRBD1 might be the D (6 bases). Germline values: CDR1 GTSNPN, CDR2 SVGIG (reference sequence). The CDR3 contains 13 residues. The germline V and J ends were trimmed by 0 bases and 8 bases, with 11 bases remaining between them. The DNA of the CDR3 is TGTGCCTGGAGTGTGGGGGCCACGGACACCATATATTTT. The encoded protein is CAWSVGATDTIYF.

This clone occurred once. The V call is TRBV4-1, the J call TRBJ1-5; no firm D call. The V gene's germline CDR1 is MGHRA and CDR2 YSYEKL. This CDR3 contains 13 residues. The V and J ends lost 4 bases and 11 bases respectively, with 15 bases between them. The CDR3, as DNA: TGCGCCAGCAGCCCCCAACCCTCCGGAGCCCAGCATTTT. It yields the protein CASSPQPSGAQHF.

The rearrangement joins TRBV5-1 to TRBJ2-7, with no clear D. The V end lost 0 bases, the J end lost 0 bases, and 7 bases lay between the germline ends. This CDR3 contains 14 residues. The germline V gene has CDR1 SGHRS and CDR2 YFSETQ. CDR3 in DNA: TGCGCCAGCAGCTTGGGGCCCCCCTCCTACGAGCAGTACTTC. It yields the protein CASSLGPPSYEQYF.

This clone was seen only once. This chain links TRBV19 with TRBJ2-5, with TRBD1 identical over 7 bases. Germline assignment: CDR1 LNHDA and CDR2 SQIVND (reference sequence). This CDR3 has 15 residues. The junction had 9 bases not matched to a gene; V was cut back by 6 bases and J by 2 bases. CDR3 sequence reads: CASRRQGTEQETQYF. CDR3 nucleotide sequence: TGTGCCAGTAGAAGACAGGGAACTGAGCAAGAGACCCAGTACTTC.

This chain joins TRBV30 and TRBJ1-2; 9 nucleotides align to TRBD1. Germline V gene lookup returns CDR1 GTSNPN and CDR2 SVGIG (reference sequence). The CDR3 has 14 amino acids. Germline trimming cut 2 bases from V and 7 bases from J; bases unmatched to any gene: 8. CDR3: CAWSTGGREGGYTF. Written as DNA, the CDR3 is TGTGCCTGGAGTACAGGGGGCCGGGAAGGTGGCTACACCTTC.

This chain uses TRBV18 with TRBJ1-5, with TRBD1 matching over 10 bases. CDR1 is KGHSH and CDR2 is LQKENI in the germline V gene. This CDR3 is 16 amino acids long. V dropped 4 bases and J dropped 4; count of bases not matched to a gene: 7. The CDR3 DNA reads TGTGCCAGCTCACATAGGGACAGGGGATTGAATCAGCCCCAGCATTTT. This translates into CASSHRDRGLNQPQHF.

This chain joins TRBV6-5 and TRBJ2-1; D is ambiguous. Germline V gives CDR1 MNHEY, CDR2 SVGAGI. The CDR3 spans 12 residues. V was clipped by 9 bases and J by 0 bases, with 6 bases between them. This CDR3 is CASKNSYNEQFF. The CDR3 DNA reads TGTGCCAGTAAAAACTCCTACAATGAGCAGTTCTTC.

The rearrangement links TRBV6-6 to TRBJ2-4; no clear D. Deletions cut 0 bases from V and 9 bases from J, with 9 bases between. The CDR3 consists of 13 residues. Germline-derived CDR1 and CDR2 are MNHNY and SVGAGI (reference sequence). The CDR3 bases are TGTGCCAGCAGTTACTCCTTCTCAGGCATTCAGTACTTC. It codes for CASSYSFSGIQYF.